This T cell receptor beta chain was documented in a study of molecular identifiers for immune sequencing clone quantification. TCRdb itself ran the PCR reads through MiXCR, one entry per CDR3 protein. The sample contains 85,000 to 90,000 distinct CDR3 sequences, about 23% of which appear only once. Germline CDR1 is SEHNR and CDR2 is FQNEAQ (reference sequence). The CDR3 spans 13 residues. The V end lost 1 base, the J end lost 4 bases, and 5 bases lay between the germline ends. The material sequenced was naive CD8+ T cells from blood, with Jurkat cell RNA spiked in. Subset defined: FACS-sorted CD8+CD4-CCR7+CD45RA+ naive T cells. This receptor was taken from a human donor in good health. Some libraries in this study had Jurkat cell RNA spiked in. The chain combines TRBV7-9 with TRBJ2-1; D remains unclear. In DNA form, the CDR3 reads TGTGCCAGCAGCTTAGTGGCGTACAATGAGCAGTTCTTC. Its protein is CASSLVAYNEQFF.